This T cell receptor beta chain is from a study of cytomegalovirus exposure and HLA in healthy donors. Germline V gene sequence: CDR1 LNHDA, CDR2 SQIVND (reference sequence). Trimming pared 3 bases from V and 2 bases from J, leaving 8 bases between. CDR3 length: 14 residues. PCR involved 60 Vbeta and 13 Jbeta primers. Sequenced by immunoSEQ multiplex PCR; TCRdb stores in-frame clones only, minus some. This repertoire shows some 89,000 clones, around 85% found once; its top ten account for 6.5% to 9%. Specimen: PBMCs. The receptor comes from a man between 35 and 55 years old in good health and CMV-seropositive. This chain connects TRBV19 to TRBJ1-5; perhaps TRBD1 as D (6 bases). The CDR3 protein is CASSMDSGNQPQHF. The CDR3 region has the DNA TGTGCCAGTAGTATGGACAGTGGCAATCAGCCCCAGCATTTT. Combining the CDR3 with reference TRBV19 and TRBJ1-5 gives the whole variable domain DGGITQSPKYLFRKEGQNVTLSCEQNLNHDAMYWYRQDPGQGLRLIYYSQIVNDFQKGDIAEGYSVSREKKESFPLTVTSAQKNPTAFYLCASSMDSGNQPQHFGDGTRLSIL.